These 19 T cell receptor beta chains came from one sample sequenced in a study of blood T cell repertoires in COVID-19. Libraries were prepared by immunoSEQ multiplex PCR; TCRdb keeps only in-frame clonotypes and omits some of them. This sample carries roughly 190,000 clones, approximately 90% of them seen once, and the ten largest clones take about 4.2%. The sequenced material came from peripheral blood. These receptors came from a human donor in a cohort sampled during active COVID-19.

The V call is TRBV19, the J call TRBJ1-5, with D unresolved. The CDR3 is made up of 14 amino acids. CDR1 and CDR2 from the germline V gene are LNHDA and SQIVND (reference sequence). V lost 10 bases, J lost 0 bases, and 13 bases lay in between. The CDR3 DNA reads TGTGCCACAACGAGGGCAAATAGCAATCAGCCCCAGCATTTT. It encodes CATTRANSNQPQHF.

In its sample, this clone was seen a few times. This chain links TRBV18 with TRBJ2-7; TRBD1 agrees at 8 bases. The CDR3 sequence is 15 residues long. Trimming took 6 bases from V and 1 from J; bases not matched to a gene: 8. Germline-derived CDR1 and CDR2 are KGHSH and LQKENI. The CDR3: CASSLGQEPSYEQYF. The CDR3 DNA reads TGTGCCAGCTCGCTGGGACAGGAACCTTCCTACGAGCAGTACTTC. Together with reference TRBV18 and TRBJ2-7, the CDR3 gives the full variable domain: NAGVMQNPRHLVRRRGQEARLRCSPMKGHSHVYWYRQLPEEGLKFMVYLQKENIIDESGMPKERFSAEFPKEGPSILRIQQVVRGDSAAYFCASSLGQEPSYEQYFGPGTRLTVT.

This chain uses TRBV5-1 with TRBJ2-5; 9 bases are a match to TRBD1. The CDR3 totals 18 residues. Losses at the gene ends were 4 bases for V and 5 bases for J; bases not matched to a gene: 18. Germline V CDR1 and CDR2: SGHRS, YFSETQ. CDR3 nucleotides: TGCGCCAGCAGCCCGTCTACTACCCCGATGACAGGGGGGGAGACCCAGTACTTC. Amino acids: CASSPSTTPMTGGETQYF. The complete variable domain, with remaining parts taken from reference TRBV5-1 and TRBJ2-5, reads KAGVTQTPRYLIKTRGQQVTLSCSPISGHRSVSWYQQTPGQGLQFLFEYFSETQRNKGNFPGRFSGRQFSNSRSEMNVSTLELGDSALYLCASSPSTTPMTGGETQYFGPGTRLLVL.

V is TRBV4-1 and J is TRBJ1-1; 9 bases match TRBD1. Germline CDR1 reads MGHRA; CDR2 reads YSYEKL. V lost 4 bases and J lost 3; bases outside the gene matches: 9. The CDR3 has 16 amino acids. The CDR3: CASSPQTGGRYTEAFF. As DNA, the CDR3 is TGCGCCAGCAGCCCACAGACAGGGGGGCGATACACTGAAGCTTTCTTT.

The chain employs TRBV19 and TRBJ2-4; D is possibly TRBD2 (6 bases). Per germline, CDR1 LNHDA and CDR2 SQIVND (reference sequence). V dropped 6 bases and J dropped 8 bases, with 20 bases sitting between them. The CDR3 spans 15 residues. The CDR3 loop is CASSSPGVVADIQYF. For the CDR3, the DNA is TGTGCCAGTAGCTCCCCGGGAGTAGTGGCTGACATTCAGTACTTC.

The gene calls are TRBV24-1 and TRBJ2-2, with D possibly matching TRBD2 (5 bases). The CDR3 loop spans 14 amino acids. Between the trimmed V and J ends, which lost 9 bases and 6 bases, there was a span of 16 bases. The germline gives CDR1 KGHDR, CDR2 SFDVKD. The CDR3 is CATRGPGFAGELFF. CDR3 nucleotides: TGTGCCACCCGGGGTCCGGGTTTTGCCGGGGAGCTGTTTTTT.

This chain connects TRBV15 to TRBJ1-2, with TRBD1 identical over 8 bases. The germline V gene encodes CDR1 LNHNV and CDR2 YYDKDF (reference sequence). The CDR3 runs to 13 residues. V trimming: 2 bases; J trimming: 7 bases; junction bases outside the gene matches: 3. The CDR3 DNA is TGTGCCACCAGCAGAACAGGGGGGACTGGCTACACCTTC. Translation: CATSRTGGTGYTF.

The CDR3 sequence: CSVATSGRTDTQYF. In nucleotides, the CDR3 is TGCAGCGTCGCCACAAGCGGGAGGACAGATACGCAGTATTTT. The rearrangement joins TRBV29-1 to TRBJ2-3; 9 nucleotides agree with TRBD2. Germline CDR1 SQVTM, CDR2 ANQGSEA. J gave up 3 bases and V 6 bases, and 7 bases lay outside the gene matches. CDR3 length: 14 residues.

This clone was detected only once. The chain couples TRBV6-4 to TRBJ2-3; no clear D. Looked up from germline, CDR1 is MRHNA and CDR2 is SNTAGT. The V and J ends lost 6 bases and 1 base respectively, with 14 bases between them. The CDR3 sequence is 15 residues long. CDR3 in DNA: TGTGCCAGCAGCCCCGTGGCGGCCGGCACAGATACGCAGTATTTT. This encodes CASSPVAAGTDTQYF.

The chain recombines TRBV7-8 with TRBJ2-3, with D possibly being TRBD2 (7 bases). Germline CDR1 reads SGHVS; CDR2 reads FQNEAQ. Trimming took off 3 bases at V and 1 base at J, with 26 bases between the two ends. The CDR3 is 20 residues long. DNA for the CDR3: TGTGCCAGCAGCTTGACCCCCTGGGGGGCGGGAGTTACTGGCACAGATACGCAGTATTTT. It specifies CASSLTPWGAGVTGTDTQYF.

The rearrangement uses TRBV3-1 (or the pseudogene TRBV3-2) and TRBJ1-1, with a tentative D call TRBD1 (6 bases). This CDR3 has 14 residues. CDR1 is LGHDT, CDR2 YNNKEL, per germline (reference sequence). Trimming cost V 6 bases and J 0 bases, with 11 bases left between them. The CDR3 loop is CASRGQLMNTEAFF. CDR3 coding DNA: TGTGCCAGCAGGGGACAACTTATGAACACTGAAGCTTTCTTT.

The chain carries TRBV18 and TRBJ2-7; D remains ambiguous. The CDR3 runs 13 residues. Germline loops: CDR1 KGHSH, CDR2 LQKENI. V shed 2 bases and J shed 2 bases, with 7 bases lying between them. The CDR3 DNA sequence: TGTGCCAGCTCACCAACAGCTACCTACGAGCAGTACTTC. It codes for CASSPTATYEQYF.

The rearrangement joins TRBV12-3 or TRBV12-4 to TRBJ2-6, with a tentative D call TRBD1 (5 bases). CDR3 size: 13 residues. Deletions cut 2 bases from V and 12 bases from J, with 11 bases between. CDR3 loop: CASSLSGHTVLTF. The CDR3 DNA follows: TGTGCCAGCAGTTTATCCGGACACACCGTCCTGACTTTC.

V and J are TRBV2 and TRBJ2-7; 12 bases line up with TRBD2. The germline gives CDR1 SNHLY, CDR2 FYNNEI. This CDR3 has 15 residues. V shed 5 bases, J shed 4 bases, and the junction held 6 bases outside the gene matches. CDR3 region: CASSQRTSGAYEQYF. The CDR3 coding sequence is TGTGCCAGCAGTCAAAGGACTAGCGGGGCTTACGAGCAGTACTTC.

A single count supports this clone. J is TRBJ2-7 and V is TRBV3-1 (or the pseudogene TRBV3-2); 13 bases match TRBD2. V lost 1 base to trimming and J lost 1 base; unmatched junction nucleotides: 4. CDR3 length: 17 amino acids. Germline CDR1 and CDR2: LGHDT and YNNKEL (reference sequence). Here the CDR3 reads CASSQVGTSGASYEQYF. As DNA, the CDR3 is TGTGCCAGCAGCCAAGTTGGGACTAGCGGGGCTTCCTACGAGCAGTACTTC.

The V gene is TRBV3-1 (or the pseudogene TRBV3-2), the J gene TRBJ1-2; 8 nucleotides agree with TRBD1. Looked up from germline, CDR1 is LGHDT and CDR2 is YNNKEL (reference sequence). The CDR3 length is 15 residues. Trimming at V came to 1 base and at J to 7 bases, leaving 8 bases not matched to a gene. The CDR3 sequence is CASSQVSGGAGGYTF. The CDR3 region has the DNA TGTGCCAGCAGCCAAGTGTCAGGGGGCGCGGGTGGCTACACCTTC.

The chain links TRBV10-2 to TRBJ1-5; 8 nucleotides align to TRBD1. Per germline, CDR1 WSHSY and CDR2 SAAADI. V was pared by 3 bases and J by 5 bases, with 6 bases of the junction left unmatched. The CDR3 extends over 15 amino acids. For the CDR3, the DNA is TGCGCCAGCAGTGATCCCCCCAGGGGGCATCAGCCCCAGCATTTT. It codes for CASSDPPRGHQPQHF.

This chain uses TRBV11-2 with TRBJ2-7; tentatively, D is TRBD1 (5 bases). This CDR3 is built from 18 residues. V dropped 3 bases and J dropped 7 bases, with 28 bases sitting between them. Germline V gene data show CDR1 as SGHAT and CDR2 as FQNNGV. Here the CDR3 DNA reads TGTGCCAGCAGCTTGCGTAGTGGGGCCGCAGCCCCTACGTCTGAGCAGTACTTC. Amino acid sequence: CASSLRSGAAAPTSEQYF. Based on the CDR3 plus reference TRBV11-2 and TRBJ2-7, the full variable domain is EAGVAQSPRYKIIEKRQSVAFWCNPISGHATLYWYQQILGQGPKLLIQFQNNGVVDDSQLPKDRFSAERLKGVDSTLKIQPAKLEDSAVYLCASSLRSGAAAPTSEQYFGPGTRLTVT.

Here the CDR3 DNA reads TGTGCCAGCAGACAGGGGACCTATAGCAATCAGCCCCAGCATTTT. It translates to CASRQGTYSNQPQHF. The V call is TRBV2, the J call TRBJ1-5; TRBD1 matches at 7 bases. Germline values: CDR1 SNHLY, CDR2 FYNNEI. The CDR3 is 15 residues long. V was pared by 6 bases and J by 0 bases, with 5 bases of the junction left unmatched.